Sequencing of this TCR beta chain was carried out in a study of cytotoxic CD8 clonotypes in ibrutinib-treated CLL. Study overall: Mean productive templates were about 260,000; mean productive rearrangements were 94,082.

Profiled with immunoSEQ multiplex PCR; TCRdb holds only in-frame clones, not every one. The table lists about 25,000 clones, about two thirds of them singletons. Overall study findings and caveats: Clonality went up at ibrutinib response and then declined back toward baseline at progression.

With regard to this clone: The antigen is unknown.

CDR1 is LNHDA, CDR2 SQIVND, per germline (reference sequence). Trimming stripped 5 bases from V and 2 bases from J, with 12 bases between. The CDR3 contains 14 residues. This sequence originates from a human donor with chronic lymphocytic leukemia. The chain combines TRBV19 with TRBJ2-5; D ambiguous. The sequences come from PBMCs, collected at disease progression, from a patient treated with ibrutinib. The CDR3, as DNA: TGTGCCAGTAGTCCAAGTTGGGGACAAGAGACCCAGTACTTC. Amino acids: CASSPSWGQETQYF.